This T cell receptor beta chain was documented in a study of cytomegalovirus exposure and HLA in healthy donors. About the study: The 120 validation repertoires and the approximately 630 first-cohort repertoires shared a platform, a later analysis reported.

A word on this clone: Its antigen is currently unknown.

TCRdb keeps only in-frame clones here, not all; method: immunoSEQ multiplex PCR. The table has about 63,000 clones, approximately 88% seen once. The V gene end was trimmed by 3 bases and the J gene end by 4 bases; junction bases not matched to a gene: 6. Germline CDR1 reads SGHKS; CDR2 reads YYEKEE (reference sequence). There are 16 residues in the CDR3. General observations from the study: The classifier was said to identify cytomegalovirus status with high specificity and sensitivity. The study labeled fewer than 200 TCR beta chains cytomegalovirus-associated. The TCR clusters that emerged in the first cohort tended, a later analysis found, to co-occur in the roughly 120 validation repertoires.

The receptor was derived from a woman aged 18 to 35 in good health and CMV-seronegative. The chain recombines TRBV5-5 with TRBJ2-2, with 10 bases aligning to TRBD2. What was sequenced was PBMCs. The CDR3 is CASSWGASGSTGELFF. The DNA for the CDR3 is TGTGCCAGCAGCTGGGGGGCTAGCGGGAGCACCGGGGAGCTGTTTTTT.